This TCR beta chain was identified during a study of Ad26.COV2.S vaccination and SARS-CoV-2 variants. Overall study context: A COV1001 Ad26.COV2.S trial-arm participant provided the sample. Intramuscularly, Ad26.COV2.S was given either once or twice, 56 days apart.

Only in-frame clones appear in the TCRdb table, and some are missing; sequencing was by immunoSEQ multiplex PCR. The table includes around 240,000 clones, approximately 88% detected once. Sample treatment: around 19 received Ad26.COV2.S at low or high dose, single or two shots; 5 received placebo; per-sample allocation not given. At day 63 after the first vaccine or placebo injection, samples were drawn. Boston supplied an adult donor aged 18-55 years. Immunization relied on an Ad26 vector, which expressed Wuhan-strain SARS-CoV-2 spike. The sequencing here drew on peripheral blood, taken in a trial of Ad26.COV2.S vaccine versus placebo. The TCR was taken from a person between 18 and 65 years old who received the Ad26.COV2.S COVID-19 vaccine or a placebo.

The CDR3 spells CASSLAVGTEAFF. The CDR3 region has the DNA TGCGCCAGCAGCTTGGCCGTAGGAACTGAAGCTTTCTTT. The genes are TRBV5-1 and TRBJ1-1; D is uncertain. V lost 0 bases to trimming and J lost 5 bases, with 8 bases between them. This CDR3 comprises 13 residues. Per the germline V gene, CDR1 is SGHRS and CDR2 is YFSETQ.